Given below is one TCR beta chain in context. The germline CDR1 and CDR2 sequences are MGHRA and YSYEKL. Trimming shortened V by 5 bases and J by 3 bases, and 10 bases separated the two germline ends. The CDR3 runs to 13 residues. The sample comes from a study of blood T cell repertoires in COVID-19. As for the study in general: Acute and convalescent COVID-19 specimens originated in the United States, Italy and Spain.

Libraries were prepared by immunoSEQ multiplex PCR; TCRdb keeps only in-frame clonotypes and omits some of them. The sample holds about 71,000 clones, 82% seen once. This sequence was found in an elderly woman with acute or convalescent COVID-19. The genes are TRBV4-1 and TRBJ1-2, with a tentative D call TRBD1 (5 bases). Sequencing input: peripheral blood. CDR3 in DNA: TGCGCCAGCAGCGCCGGGGGGTACTATGGCTACACCTTC. Amino acids: CASSAGGYYGYTF.